What follows describes a single T cell receptor beta chain. This entry is derived from a study of cytomegalovirus exposure and HLA in healthy donors. In the PCR, 60 Vbeta and 13 Jbeta primers were used. Sequenced by immunoSEQ multiplex PCR; TCRdb stores in-frame clones only, minus some. Its clone listing holds 60,000 or so clones. Germline V gene data show CDR1 as KGHSH and CDR2 as LQKENI. J lost 4 bases, V lost 0 bases, and 3 bases had no gene match. The CDR3 contains 14 residues. Input material: PBMCs. This sequence joins TRBV18 and TRBJ2-7; 7 nucleotides match TRBD1. The source is a woman younger than 35 in good health and CMV-seronegative. Here the CDR3 reads CASSPPTGKYEQYF. The DNA for the CDR3 is TGTGCCAGCTCACCACCGACAGGGAAGTACGAGCAGTACTTC.